Listed here are 18 T cell receptor beta chains from one sample, sequenced in a study of blood T cells in healthy people across ages. The second PCR ran about 6 to 11 cycles with a sample-barcoded 5' primer and J-beta primers. Each CDR3 protein is one row after TCRdb ran MiXCR on the 5' RACE reads. The sample has fewer than 950,000 distinct CDR3 sequences, about 37% seen once. The sample comprised blood. The source is a man between 18 and 35 years old in good health.

The chain links TRBV12-3 or TRBV12-4 to TRBJ1-2, with 8 bases identical to TRBD1. This CDR3 has 14 residues. With 3 bases clipped from V and 6 bases from J, the junction kept 6 bases outside the gene matches. The CDR3 DNA reads as TGTGCCAGCAGTTTGCGCAGGGGGCTTCATGGCTACACCTTC. It specifies CASSLRRGLHGYTF.

Concerning this clonotype itself: This may come from a read error, since a much larger clone is one base off. This rearrangement joins TRBV9 to TRBJ2-7; 10 positions match TRBD1. Germline loops: CDR1 SGDLS, CDR2 YYNGEE. The CDR3 covers 15 residues. Trimming cost V 3 bases and J 7 bases; bases outside gene matches: 10. CDR3 DNA: TGTGCCAGCAGCGCCCGGGACAGGGGTTACAATGAGCAGTACTTC. Its protein product is CASSARDRGYNEQYF.

This clonotype was seen at least ten times. The V call is TRBV27, the J call TRBJ2-1, with 8 bases identical to TRBD1. The CDR3 covers 15 residues. V shed 5 bases, J shed 3 bases, and the junction held 6 bases outside the gene matches. The germline V gene encodes CDR1 MNHEY and CDR2 SMNVEV (reference sequence). CDR3 bases: TGTGCCAGCAGTCCTGACAGGGGAGGCTACAATGAGCAGTTCTTC. Translated, it gives CASSPDRGGYNEQFF.

As to this clonotype: At one end the junction does not follow the germline gene, possibly because of a read error. The rearrangement links TRBV11-1 to TRBJ2-3, with 9 bases identical to TRBD2. Germline lookup yields CDR1 SGHAT and CDR2 FQDESV (reference sequence). This CDR3 comprises 21 residues. CDR3 sequence (DNA): TGTGCCAGCAGCTTAAATTCTGGGACTAGCCTTTTAGCACGGCGCACAGATACGCGGTATTTT. Amino acid sequence: CASSLNSGTSLLARRTDTRYF.

This clonotype showed up just a few times. V is TRBV5-1 and J is TRBJ2-5, with D possibly TRBD2 on 6 matching bases. This CDR3 is 13 amino acids long. Germline values: CDR1 SGHRS, CDR2 YFSETQ. V was shortened by 3 bases and J by 5 bases, with 11 bases between the two germline ends. CDR3 sequence reads: CASSSPRGETQYF. As DNA, the CDR3 is TGCGCCAGCAGCTCCCCCCGGGGGGAGACCCAGTACTTC.

V gene TRBV20-1 combines with J gene TRBJ2-3; D is possibly TRBD2 (6 bases). The CDR3 has 16 residues. The germline V gene has CDR1 DFQATT and CDR2 SNEGSKA (reference sequence). V lost 0 bases, J lost 5 bases, and 18 bases lay in between. CDR3 in DNA: TGCAGTGCTAGAGATTCCTTAGTGGGGGGTGGAGATACGCAGTATTTT. Translated: CSARDSLVGGGDTQYF.

This clonotype was seen a few times. A much larger clonotype is one base distant, so this may be a read error. V and J are TRBV12-3 or TRBV12-4 and TRBJ2-5; D may match TRBD1 or TRBD2 (6 bases each). Trimming cost V 5 bases and J 2 bases, with 12 bases left between them. CDR3 size: 14 residues. Written as DNA, the CDR3 is TGTGCCAGCAGTGTAGGAGGGGGACAAGAGACCCAGTACTTC. Translation gives CASSVGGGQETQYF.

The chain links TRBV7-9 to TRBJ2-5; 9 positions match TRBD1. V was clipped by 4 bases and J by 11 bases; unmatched bases: 2. The CDR3 consists of 11 residues. Per germline, CDR1 SEHNR and CDR2 FQNEAQ (reference sequence). The CDR3 nucleotides read TGTGCCAGCAGCTGGGACAGGGAGCAGTACTTC. Translating gives CASSWDREQYF. The full variable domain, completed using reference TRBV7-9 and TRBJ2-5, is DTGVSQNPRHKITKRGQNVTFRCDPISEHNRLYWYRQTLGQGPEFLTYFQNEAQLEKSRLLSDRFSAERPKGSFSTLEIQRTEQGDSAMYLCASSWDREQYFGPGTRLLVL.

CDR3 residues: CASSQTRRERETQYF. The CDR3 nucleotides read TGCGCCAGCAGTCAAACCCGTCGGGAACGGGAGACCCAGTACTTC. The V call is TRBV23-1, the J call TRBJ2-5, with a weak D call TRBD2 (5 bases). TRBV23-1 is marked as an open reading frame, function uncertain. Trimming took 2 bases from V and 5 from J, leaving 15 bases between them. The CDR3 is 15 residues long.

Regarding this clonotype: Just one base apart from a much larger clone, this may be a read error. The V call is TRBV20-1, the J call TRBJ2-4, with TRBD1 matching over 8 bases. V lost 0 bases and J lost 13; bases outside the gene matches: 14. The V gene's germline CDR1 is DFQATT and CDR2 SNEGSKA (reference sequence). CDR3 length: 15 residues. CDR3 sequence: CSAREGQVETDEQYF. CDR3 nucleotides: TGCAGTGCTAGAGAGGGACAGGTAGAGACCGATGAGCAGTACTTC.

This chain links TRBV9 with TRBJ2-5, with D perhaps TRBD1 (7 bases). CDR1 is SGDLS and CDR2 is YYNGEE in the germline V gene. The CDR3 totals 16 residues. The ends were cut back, 2 bases at V and 3 bases at J, with 17 bases in the middle. CDR3 amino acids: CASSVDFTGEEETQYF. The CDR3, as DNA: TGTGCCAGCAGCGTGGACTTCACAGGGGAGGAAGAGACCCAGTACTTC. Full variable domain (remainder filled in from reference TRBV9 and TRBJ2-5): DSGVTQTPKHLITATGQRVTLRCSPRSGDLSVYWYQQSLDQGLQFLIQYYNGEERAKGNILERFSAQQFPDLHSELNLSSLELGDSALYFCASSVDFTGEEETQYFGPGTRLLVL.

This chain connects TRBV12-3 or TRBV12-4 to TRBJ2-7, with TRBD1 matching 9 bases. Matching the DNA end better, TRBJ2-5 makes the J call doubtful. CDR3 length: 14 amino acids. CDR3 sequence reads: CASSPNRGRETQYF. Here the CDR3 DNA reads TGTGCCAGCAGTCCCAACAGGGGGCGGGAGACCCAGTACTTC.

The chain has TRBV7-2 and TRBJ1-2; possible D gene TRBD1, 6 bases. Germline V gives CDR1 SGHTA, CDR2 FQGNSA. This CDR3 is 14 amino acids long. V lost 1 base and J lost 4, with 10 bases in between. The CDR3 DNA sequence: TGTGCCAGCAGCTTAGACAGGGACTCCTATGGCTACACCTTC. It yields the protein CASSLDRDSYGYTF.

The chain recombines TRBV2 with TRBJ1-2, with a possible D match to TRBD1 (6 bases). In germline, CDR1 is SNHLY, CDR2 FYNNEI. This CDR3 is 13 amino acids long. V was pared by 6 bases and J by 5 bases, with 13 bases between. The CDR3 sequence: CASSGQPPYGYTF. The CDR3 DNA sequence: TGTGCCAGCAGCGGACAGCCACCTTATGGCTACACCTTC.

Details on this clonotype: A much more abundant neighbour one base away suggests this may be a read error. The chain links TRBV5-1 to TRBJ1-2, with D possibly matching TRBD1 (6 bases). This CDR3 comprises 16 residues. Germline lookup yields CDR1 SGHRS and CDR2 YFSETQ. With 0 bases removed from V and 5 bases from J, the gap between germline ends came to 17 bases. The CDR3 region is CASSLGDTQTPYGYTF. CDR3 DNA sequence: TGCGCCAGCAGCTTGGGGGACACCCAAACCCCATATGGCTACACCTTC.

This clonotype was found many times. The chain couples TRBV12-3 or TRBV12-4 to TRBJ2-2, with a weak D call TRBD1 (6 bases). Trimming stripped 5 bases from V and 5 bases from J, with 12 bases between. CDR3 size: 14 residues. The CDR3 spells CASSLRGGTGELFF. CDR3 nucleotides: TGTGCCAGCAGTCTCAGGGGTGGGACCGGGGAGCTGTTTTTT.

The rearrangement uses TRBV6-2 or TRBV6-3 and TRBJ1-1; D uncertain. This CDR3 comprises 13 residues. V lost 5 bases to trimming and J lost 3 bases, with 10 bases between them. Germline V gene data show CDR1 as MNHEY and CDR2 as SVGEGT. Here the CDR3 reads CASSDQLHTEAFF. The CDR3 DNA reads as TGTGCCAGCAGTGACCAATTGCACACTGAAGCTTTCTTT.

This chain connects TRBV2 to TRBJ1-1; D may be TRBD1 (5 bases). The CDR3 consists of 13 residues. Germline V gene sequence: CDR1 SNHLY, CDR2 FYNNEI. V was cut by 6 bases and J by 0 bases, with 8 bases left in between. For the CDR3, the DNA is TGTGCCAGCAGGACAGCCATGAACACTGAAGCTTTCTTT. Translated: CASRTAMNTEAFF.